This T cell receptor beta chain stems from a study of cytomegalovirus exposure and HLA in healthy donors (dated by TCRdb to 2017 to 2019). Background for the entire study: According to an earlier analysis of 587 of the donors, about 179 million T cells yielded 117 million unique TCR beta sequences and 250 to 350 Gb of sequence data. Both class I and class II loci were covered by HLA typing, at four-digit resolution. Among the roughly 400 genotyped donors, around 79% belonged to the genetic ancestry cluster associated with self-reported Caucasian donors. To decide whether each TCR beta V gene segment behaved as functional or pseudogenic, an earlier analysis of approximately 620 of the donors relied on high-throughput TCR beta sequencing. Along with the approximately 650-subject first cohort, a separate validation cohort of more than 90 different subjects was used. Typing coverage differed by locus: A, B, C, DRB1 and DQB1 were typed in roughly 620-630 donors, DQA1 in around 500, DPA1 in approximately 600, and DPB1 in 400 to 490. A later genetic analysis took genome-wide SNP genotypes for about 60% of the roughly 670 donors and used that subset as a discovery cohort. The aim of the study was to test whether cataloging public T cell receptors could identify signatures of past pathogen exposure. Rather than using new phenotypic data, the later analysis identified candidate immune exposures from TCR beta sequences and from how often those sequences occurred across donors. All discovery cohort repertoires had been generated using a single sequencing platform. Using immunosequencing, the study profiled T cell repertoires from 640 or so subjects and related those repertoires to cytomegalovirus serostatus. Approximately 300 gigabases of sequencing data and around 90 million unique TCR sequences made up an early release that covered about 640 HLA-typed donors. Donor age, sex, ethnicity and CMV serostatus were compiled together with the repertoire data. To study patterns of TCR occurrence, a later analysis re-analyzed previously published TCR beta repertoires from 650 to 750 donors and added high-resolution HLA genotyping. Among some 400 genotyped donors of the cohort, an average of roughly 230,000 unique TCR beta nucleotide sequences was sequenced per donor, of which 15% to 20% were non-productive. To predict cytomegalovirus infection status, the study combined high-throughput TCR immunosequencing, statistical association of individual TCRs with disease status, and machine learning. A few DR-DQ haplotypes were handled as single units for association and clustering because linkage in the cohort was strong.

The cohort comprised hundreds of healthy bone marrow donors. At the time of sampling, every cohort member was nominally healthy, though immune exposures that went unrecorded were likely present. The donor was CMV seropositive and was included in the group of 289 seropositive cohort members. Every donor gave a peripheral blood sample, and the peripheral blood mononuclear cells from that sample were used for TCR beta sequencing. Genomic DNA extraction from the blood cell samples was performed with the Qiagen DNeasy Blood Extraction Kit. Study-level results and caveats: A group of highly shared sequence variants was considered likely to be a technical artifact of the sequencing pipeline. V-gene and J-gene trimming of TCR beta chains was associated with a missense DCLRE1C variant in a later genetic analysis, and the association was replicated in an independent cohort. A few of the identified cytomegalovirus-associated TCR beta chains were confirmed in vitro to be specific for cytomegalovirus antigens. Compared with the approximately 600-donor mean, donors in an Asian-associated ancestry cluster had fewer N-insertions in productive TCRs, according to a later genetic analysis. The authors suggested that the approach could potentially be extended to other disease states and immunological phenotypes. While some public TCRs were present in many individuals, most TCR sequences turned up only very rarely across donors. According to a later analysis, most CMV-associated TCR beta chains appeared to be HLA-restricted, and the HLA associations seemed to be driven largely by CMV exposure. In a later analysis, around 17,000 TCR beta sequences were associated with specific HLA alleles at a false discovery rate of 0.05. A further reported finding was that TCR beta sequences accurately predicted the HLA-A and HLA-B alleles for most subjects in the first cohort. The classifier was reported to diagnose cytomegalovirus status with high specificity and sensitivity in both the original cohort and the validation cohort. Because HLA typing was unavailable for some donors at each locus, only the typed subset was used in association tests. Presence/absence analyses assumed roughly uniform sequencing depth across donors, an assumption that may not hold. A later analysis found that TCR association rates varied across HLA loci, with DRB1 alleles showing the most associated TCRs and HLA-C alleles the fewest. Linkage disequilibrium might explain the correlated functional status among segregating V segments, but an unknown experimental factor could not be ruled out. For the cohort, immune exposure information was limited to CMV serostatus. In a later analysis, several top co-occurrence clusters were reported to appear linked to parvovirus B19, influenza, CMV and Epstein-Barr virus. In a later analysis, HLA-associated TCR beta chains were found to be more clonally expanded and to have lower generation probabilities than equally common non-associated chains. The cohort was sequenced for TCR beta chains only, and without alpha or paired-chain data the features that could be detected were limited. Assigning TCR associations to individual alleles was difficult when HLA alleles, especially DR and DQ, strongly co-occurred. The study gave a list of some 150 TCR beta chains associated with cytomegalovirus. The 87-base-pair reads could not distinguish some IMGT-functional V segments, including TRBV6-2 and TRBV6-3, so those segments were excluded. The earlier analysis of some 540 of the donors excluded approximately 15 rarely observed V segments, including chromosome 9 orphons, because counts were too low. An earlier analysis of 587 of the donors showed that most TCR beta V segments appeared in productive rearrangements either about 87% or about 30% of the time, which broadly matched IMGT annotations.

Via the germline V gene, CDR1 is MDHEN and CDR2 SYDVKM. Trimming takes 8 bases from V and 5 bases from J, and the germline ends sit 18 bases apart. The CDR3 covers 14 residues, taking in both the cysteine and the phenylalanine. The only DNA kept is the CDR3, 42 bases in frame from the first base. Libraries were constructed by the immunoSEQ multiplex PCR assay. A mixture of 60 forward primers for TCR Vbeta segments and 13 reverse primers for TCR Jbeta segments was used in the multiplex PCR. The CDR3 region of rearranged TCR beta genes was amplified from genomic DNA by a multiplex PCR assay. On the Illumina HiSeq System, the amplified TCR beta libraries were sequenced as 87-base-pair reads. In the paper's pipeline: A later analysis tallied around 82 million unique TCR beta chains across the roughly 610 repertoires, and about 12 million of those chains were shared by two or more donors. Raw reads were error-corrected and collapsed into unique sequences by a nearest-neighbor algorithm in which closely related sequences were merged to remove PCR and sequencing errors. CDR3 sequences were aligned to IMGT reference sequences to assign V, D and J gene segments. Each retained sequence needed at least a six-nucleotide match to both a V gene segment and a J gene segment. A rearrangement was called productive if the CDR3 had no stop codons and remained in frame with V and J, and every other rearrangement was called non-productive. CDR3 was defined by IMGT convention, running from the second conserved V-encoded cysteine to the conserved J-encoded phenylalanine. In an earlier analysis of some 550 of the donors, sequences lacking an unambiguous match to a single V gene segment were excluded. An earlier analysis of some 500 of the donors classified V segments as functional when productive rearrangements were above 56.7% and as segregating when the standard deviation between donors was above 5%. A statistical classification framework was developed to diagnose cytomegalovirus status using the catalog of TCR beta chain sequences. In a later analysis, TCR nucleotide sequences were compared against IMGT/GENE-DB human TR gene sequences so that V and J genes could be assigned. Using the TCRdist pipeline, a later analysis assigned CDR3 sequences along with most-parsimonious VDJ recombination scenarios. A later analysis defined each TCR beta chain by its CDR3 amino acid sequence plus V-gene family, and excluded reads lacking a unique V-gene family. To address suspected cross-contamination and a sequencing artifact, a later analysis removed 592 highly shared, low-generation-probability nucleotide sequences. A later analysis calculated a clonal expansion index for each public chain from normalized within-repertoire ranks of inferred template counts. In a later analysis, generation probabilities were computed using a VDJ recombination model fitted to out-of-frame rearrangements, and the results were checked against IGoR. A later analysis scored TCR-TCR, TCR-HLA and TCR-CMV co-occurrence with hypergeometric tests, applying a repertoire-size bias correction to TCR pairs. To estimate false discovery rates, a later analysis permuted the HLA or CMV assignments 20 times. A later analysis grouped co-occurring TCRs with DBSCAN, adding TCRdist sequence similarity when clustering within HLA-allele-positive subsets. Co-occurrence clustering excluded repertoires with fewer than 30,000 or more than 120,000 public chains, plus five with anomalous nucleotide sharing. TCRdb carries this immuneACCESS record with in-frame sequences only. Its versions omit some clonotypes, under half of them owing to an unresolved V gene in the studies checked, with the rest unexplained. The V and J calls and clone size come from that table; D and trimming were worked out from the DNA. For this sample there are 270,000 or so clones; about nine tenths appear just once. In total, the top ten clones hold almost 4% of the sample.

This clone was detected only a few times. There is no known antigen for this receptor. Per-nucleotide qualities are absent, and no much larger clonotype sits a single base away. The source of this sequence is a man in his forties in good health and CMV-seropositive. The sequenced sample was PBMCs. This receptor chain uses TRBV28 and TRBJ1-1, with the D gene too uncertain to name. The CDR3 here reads CASCRFIGGTEAFF. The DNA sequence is TGTGCCAGCTGCAGGTTTATAGGAGGGACTGAAGCTTTCTTT.